The 18 T cell receptor beta chains reported below all come from one sample, sequenced in a study of early T cells in non-severe SARS-CoV-2 infection. TCRdb used MiXCR to reprocess the 5' RACE reads, holding one entry per CDR3 protein. This table has some 62,000 distinct CDR3 sequences, roughly a tenth appearing once. Sequenced sample: whole blood. The receptors stem from an adult who was a healthcare worker with PCR-confirmed SARS-CoV-2 infection or an uninfected control (not recorded which).

The chain couples TRBV5-1 to TRBJ2-1; TRBD2 matches at 13 bases. Germline V gene lookup returns CDR1 SGHRS and CDR2 YFSETQ. This CDR3 spans 16 amino acids. With 0 bases clipped from V and 10 bases from J, the junction kept 7 bases outside the gene matches. In DNA, the CDR3 is TGCGCCAGCAGCTTGGGGACTAGCGGGGGAAACATAGAGCAGTTCTTC. The encoded protein is CASSLGTSGGNIEQFF.

This clonotype was recorded at least ten times. V is TRBV6-5 and J is TRBJ2-2; 7 bases fit TRBD2. After removal of 7 bases from V and 0 bases from J, the junction contained 8 bases not matched to a gene. CDR1 and CDR2 from the germline V gene are MNHEY and SVGAGI. This CDR3 is built from 16 residues. The CDR3 DNA reads as TGTGCCAGCACAAGAGCGGGGAGCTCGAACACCGGGGAGCTGTTTTTT. Amino acids: CASTRAGSSNTGELFF.

This clonotype was counted many times. V gene TRBV4-1 combines with J gene TRBJ2-3, with unresolved D. Germline assignment: CDR1 MGHRA and CDR2 YSYEKL. The CDR3 totals 19 residues. V gave up 0 bases and J gave up 0 bases, with 19 bases separating them. The CDR3 sequence: CASSQDAPQITSSTDTQYF. CDR3 in DNA: TGCGCCAGCAGCCAAGATGCTCCCCAGATAACATCTAGCACAGATACGCAGTATTTT.

This clonotype was counted many times. This sequence joins TRBV6-6 and TRBJ2-3; the match to TRBD1 covers 9 bases. The CDR3 runs 16 residues. Per the germline V gene, CDR1 is MNHNY and CDR2 is SVGAGI (reference sequence). J was trimmed by 7 bases and V by 5 bases; bases with no gene match: 13. The CDR3 DNA reads as TGTGCCAGCAGTCCCCTAACAGGGGGCACTGGTAATACGCAGTATTTT. Its protein is CASSPLTGGTGNTQYF.

This clonotype was counted only a few times. The gene calls are TRBV7-3 and TRBJ2-3, with TRBD2 matching over 7 bases. Germline V lookup: CDR1 SGHTA, CDR2 FQGTGA. CDR3 length equals 15 residues. The V segment lost 5 bases and the J segment 2 bases; nucleotides outside the gene matches: 7. The CDR3 DNA sequence: TGTGCCAGCAGCGTATTCGGGGGGTCCACAGATACGCAGTATTTT. It specifies CASSVFGGSTDTQYF.

The genes are TRBV5-1 and TRBJ2-1; D uncertain. There are 12 residues in the CDR3. V was clipped by 2 bases and J by 7 bases, with 7 bases between them. CDR1 SGHRS and CDR2 YFSETQ come from the germline V gene. The CDR3 DNA reads TGCGCCAGCAGCTTCCAACTTAATGAGCAGTTCTTC. This gives the protein CASSFQLNEQFF.

The chain is built from TRBV20-1 and TRBJ2-3; TRBD2 might be the D (6 bases). Trimming took 0 bases from V and 2 from J, leaving 12 bases between them. Germline CDR1 is DFQATT and CDR2 is SNEGSKA (reference sequence). CDR3 length: 15 amino acids. Here the CDR3 reads CSARDPAGTTDTQYF. The CDR3 DNA reads as TGCAGTGCTAGAGATCCGGCGGGGACCACAGATACGCAGTATTTT.

The table lists this clonotype with many counts. The chain recombines TRBV2 with TRBJ2-7, with D possibly matching TRBD2 (5 bases). This CDR3 contains 13 residues. The V end was cut by 9 bases, the J end by 3 bases, with 15 bases between. Germline V gene data show CDR1 as SNHLY and CDR2 as FYNNEI. The CDR3 nucleotides read TGTGCCAGTTTGAGAAACGGGAACTACGAGCAGTACGTC. This codes for CASLRNGNYEQYV.

This clonotype showed up just a few times. The chain uses TRBV6-9 and TRBJ1-2, with TRBD1 identical over 7 bases. Germline CDR1 reads MNHGY; CDR2 reads SVAAGI. The CDR3 totals 15 residues. With V trimmed by 8 bases and J by 3 bases, 12 bases remained unmatched. In DNA, the CDR3 is TGTGCCAGCGGAACTTCGCCGGGACAGCACTATGGCTACACCTTC. Its protein product is CASGTSPGQHYGYTF.

The chain combines TRBV11-2 with TRBJ2-1, with TRBD2 identical over 7 bases. Germline loops: CDR1 SGHAT, CDR2 FQNNGV. This CDR3 region has 13 residues. V shed 3 bases and J 9 bases; nucleotides not matched to a gene: 5. The CDR3 loop reads CASSFTSDVEQFF. In DNA, the CDR3 is TGTGCCAGCAGCTTTACTAGCGACGTTGAGCAGTTCTTC. The complete variable domain, with remaining parts taken from reference TRBV11-2 and TRBJ2-1, reads EAGVAQSPRYKIIEKRQSVAFWCNPISGHATLYWYQQILGQGPKLLIQFQNNGVVDDSQLPKDRFSAERLKGVDSTLKIQPAKLEDSAVYLCASSFTSDVEQFFGPGTRLTVL.

This chain connects TRBV5-4 to TRBJ2-7, with TRBD1 matching over 7 bases. The CDR3 covers 13 residues. Germline CDR1 reads SGHNT; CDR2 reads YYREEE (reference sequence). The V and J ends lost 0 bases and 5 bases, in that order; junction bases with no gene match: 2. This chain's CDR3 is CASSLDRGDEQYV. The CDR3 DNA sequence: TGTGCCAGCAGCTTGGACAGGGGCGACGAGCAGTACGTC.

This clonotype came up many times. V usage is TRBV24-1 and J usage is TRBJ2-3; 7 bases are shared with TRBD2. Germline loops: CDR1 KGHDR, CDR2 SFDVKD. The CDR3 length is 14 residues. V trimming: 5 bases; J trimming: 3 bases; junction bases outside the gene matches: 4. CDR3 DNA: TGTGCCACCAGTGGAACAGCGGGGACAGATACGCAGTATTTT. It codes for CATSGTAGTDTQYF.

This clonotype came up a few times. J is TRBJ2-7 and V is TRBV6-6; no firm D call. Trimming took off 3 bases at V and 0 bases at J, with 9 bases between the two ends. Germline assignment: CDR1 MNHNY and CDR2 SVGAGI (reference sequence). The CDR3 is made up of 14 amino acids. The CDR3 here is CASSYEPGSYEQYV. The DNA of the CDR3 is TGTGCCAGCAGTTATGAACCGGGCTCCTACGAGCAGTACGTC.

The chain has TRBV7-6 and TRBJ1-5; D is uncertain. The CDR3 is 15 residues long. Deletions cut 5 bases from V and 0 bases from J, with 11 bases between. Per the germline V gene, CDR1 is SGHVS and CDR2 is FNYEAQ. The CDR3 spells CASSPNQDSNQPQHF. The CDR3 DNA sequence: TGTGCCAGCAGCCCAAACCAGGATAGCAATCAGCCCCAGCATTTT.

Only a few counts were recorded for this clonotype. The chain employs TRBV11-2 and TRBJ2-2, with 12 bases matching TRBD1. J lost 6 bases, V lost 4 bases, and 6 bases had no gene match. The CDR3 is 16 residues long. Germline CDR1 and CDR2: SGHAT and FQNNGV. Here the CDR3 reads CASSSPGQGAAGELFF. In nucleotides, the CDR3 is TGTGCCAGCAGCTCGCCGGGACAGGGGGCAGCCGGGGAGCTGTTTTTT.

This clonotype has only a few counts. This sequence joins TRBV4-1 and TRBJ2-4; D ambiguous. The CDR3 is 15 amino acids. The germline gives CDR1 MGHRA, CDR2 YSYEKL. V lost 0 bases to trimming and J lost 6 bases, with 12 bases between them. CDR3 sequence: CASSQDWIPPNIQYF. CDR3 bases: TGCGCCAGCAGCCAAGACTGGATACCCCCAAACATTCAGTACTTC.

This clonotype was picked up many times. This chain links TRBV29-1 with TRBJ2-4; tentatively, D is TRBD1 (6 bases). V lost 1 base, J lost 8 bases, and 9 bases lay in between. CDR1 and CDR2 from the germline V gene are SQVTM and ANQGSEA. This CDR3 has 12 amino acids. CDR3 loop: CSVEGQGYIQYF. CDR3 DNA: TGCAGCGTTGAAGGCCAGGGGTACATTCAGTACTTC. The variable domain in full, with the rest retrieved from reference TRBV29-1 and TRBJ2-4, is SAVISQKPSRDICQRGTSLTIQCQVDSQVTMMFWYRQQPGQSLTLIATANQGSEATYESGFVIDKFPISRPNLTFSTLTVSNMSPEDSSIYLCSVEGQGYIQYFGAGTRLSVL.

This clonotype was observed at least ten times. The rearrangement uses TRBV7-2 and TRBJ1-1; D is uncertain. The CDR3 has 18 amino acids. Looked up from germline, CDR1 is SGHTA and CDR2 is FQGNSA. Deletions cut 4 bases from V and 2 bases from J, with 23 bases between. In nucleotides, the CDR3 is TGTGCCAGCAGCTCAACCGGCGGCATATTTTCTATAAACACTGAAGCTTTCTTT. This codes for CASSSTGGIFSINTEAFF.